This T cell receptor beta chain was identified during a study of blood T cells in healthy people across ages. Healthy Caucasians from Russia aged roughly 6 to 95 served as donors. The length of the CDR3 is 15 residues. J gave up 13 bases and V 5 bases, and 12 bases lay outside the gene matches. Germline lookup yields CDR1 LGHNT and CDR2 FRNRAP. The second PCR ran about 6 to 12 cycles with a sample-barcoded 5' primer and J-beta primers. Each TCR beta cDNA got a 12-nucleotide random molecular identifier. TCRdb reprocessed the 5' RACE reads via MiXCR and lists one record per CDR3 protein. In the table there are some 1.4 million distinct CDR3 sequences, approximately 38% of which are singletons. Study-level results: Among long-lived donors, naive CD4+ cells were more numerous and diversity higher than in aged donors.

A note on this clonotype: Its cognate antigen is unknown.

The gene calls are TRBV12-5 and TRBJ2-1; TRBD2 matches 12 bases. The sequence came from a woman younger than 35 in good health. Sequencing used blood. This CDR3 reads CASGPSGLAGGDQFF. The DNA of the CDR3 is TGTGCTAGTGGTCCGTCGGGACTAGCGGGCGGTGATCAGTTCTTC. Full variable domain (remainder filled in from reference TRBV12-5 and TRBJ2-1): DARVTQTPRHKVTEMGQEVTMRCQPILGHNTVFWYRQTMMQGLELLAYFRNRAPLDDSGMPKDRFSAEMPDATLATLKIQPSEPRDSAVYFCASGPSGLAGGDQFFGPGTRLTVL.